Below, 13 T cell receptor beta chains from the same sample are listed, as sequenced in a study of control samples from healthy donors and cancer patients. Assay used: immunoSEQ multiplex PCR; TCRdb lists only in-frame clones, some missing. The table has some 160,000 clones, approximately 94% seen once. Sequencing was performed on blood. These receptors came from a woman aged 40 to 50 in good health.

The chain couples TRBV3-1 (or the pseudogene TRBV3-2) to TRBJ2-3; the match to TRBD2 covers 9 bases. Unmatched junction bases numbered 8, after V lost 1 base and J lost 0 bases. Germline-derived CDR1 and CDR2 are LGHDT and YNNKEL (reference sequence). This CDR3 has 18 residues. The CDR3 is CASSQVYPSGRSTDTQYF. CDR3 nucleotides: TGTGCCAGCAGCCAAGTATACCCCAGCGGGAGGAGCACAGATACGCAGTATTTT.

The chain couples TRBV7-2 to TRBJ1-3; D perhaps matches TRBD1 (5 bases). CDR3 length equals 13 residues. With 7 bases removed from V and 4 bases from J, the gap between germline ends came to 11 bases. CDR1 and CDR2 from the germline V gene are SGHTA and FQGNSA. As DNA, the CDR3 is TGTGCCAGCACCCCCGGGGCCGGAAACACCATATATTTT. Amino acids: CASTPGAGNTIYF.

This rearrangement joins TRBV15 to TRBJ2-3; TRBD2 matches at 7 bases. After removal of 0 bases from V and 1 base from J, the junction contained 1 base not matched to a gene. The CDR3 loop spans 15 amino acids. CDR1 and CDR2 from the germline V gene are LNHNV and YYDKDF (reference sequence). The CDR3 region is CATSRDREGTDTQYF. DNA for the CDR3: TGTGCCACCAGCAGAGACCGGGAGGGCACAGATACGCAGTATTTT.

The chain couples TRBV19 to TRBJ2-1; the D gene is possibly TRBD1 (7 bases). Per the germline V gene, CDR1 is LNHDA and CDR2 is SQIVND (reference sequence). The CDR3 is 16 amino acids. V was cut by 3 bases and J by 7 bases, with 19 bases left in between. The CDR3: CASSIGGRGLINEQFF. CDR3 DNA: TGTGCCAGTAGTATCGGGGGCAGGGGGTTAATTAATGAGCAGTTCTTC.

This clone came up once. Germline is not matched at one junction end, which may reflect a read error. The chain couples TRBV7-7 to TRBJ2-5, with D tentatively TRBD2 (5 bases). CDR3 length equals 15 residues. Germline loops: CDR1 SSHAT, CDR2 FNYEAQ (reference sequence). The CDR3 nucleotides read TGTGCTAGCAGCTTAGCGAGGGAGTCATGGGAGACCCAGTACTTC. This codes for CASSLARESWETQYF.

This chain connects TRBV27 to TRBJ2-7, with 11 positions matching TRBD1. The ends lost 5 bases at V and 1 base at J; junction bases unmatched: 7. This CDR3 has 16 amino acids. Germline CDR1 MNHEY, CDR2 SMNVEV (reference sequence). CDR3 in DNA: TGTGCCAGCAGTCCAGACCGGGACAGGGGGTCCTACGAGCAGTACTTC. This codes for CASSPDRDRGSYEQYF.

V and J are TRBV5-6 and TRBJ1-6; D gene unclear. CDR1 and CDR2 (germline): SGHDT, YYEEEE. This CDR3 is built from 12 residues. V lost 2 bases, J lost 6 bases, and 3 bases lay in between. The CDR3 nucleotides are TGTGCCAGCAGCTTAAGTAATTCACCCCTCCACTTT. As protein: CASSLSNSPLHF.

J is TRBJ1-4 and V is TRBV5-1, with a possible D match to TRBD1 (5 bases). CDR1 SGHRS and CDR2 YFSETQ come from the germline V gene. This CDR3 is 14 amino acids long. V shed 4 bases and J shed 8 bases, with 15 bases lying between them. The CDR3 bases are TGCGCCAGCAGCCTGACAGCCCGAGGGGAAAAACTGTTTTTT. This translates into CASSLTARGEKLFF.

This CDR3 reads CASSPDVGTGRSRNYGYTF. CDR3 coding DNA: TGTGCCAGCAGCCCCGATGTAGGGACAGGGAGAAGTCGGAACTATGGCTACACCTTC. V and J are TRBV5-5 and TRBJ1-2; 9 bases map to TRBD1. The germline gives CDR1 SGHKS, CDR2 YYEKEE (reference sequence). The CDR3 spans 19 residues. Trimming cost V 4 bases and J 2 bases; bases outside gene matches: 18.

V usage is TRBV4-3 and J usage is TRBJ2-7, with 10 bases aligning to TRBD1. Looked up from germline, CDR1 is LGHNA and CDR2 is YSLEER. This CDR3 comprises 17 residues. V lost 3 bases, J lost 1 base, and 9 bases stayed unmatched. The CDR3 bases are TGCGCCAGCAGCCACCCGGCGGGACAGGGGTATTCCTACGAGCAGTACTTC. It specifies CASSHPAGQGYSYEQYF.

The chain recombines TRBV19 with TRBJ1-1; perhaps TRBD1 as D (5 bases). The ends were cut back, 3 bases at V and 0 bases at J, with 11 bases in the middle. Germline CDR1 is LNHDA and CDR2 is SQIVND (reference sequence). The CDR3 is 15 residues long. The DNA of the CDR3 is TGTGCCAGTAGTATTAGGGGACCTCTGAACACTGAAGCTTTCTTT. Translation: CASSIRGPLNTEAFF.

CDR3 nucleotides: TGTGCCAGCAGCTTCGGACCCGGGTCCGACTACGAGCAGTACTTC. The encoded protein is CASSFGPGSDYEQYF. V gene TRBV7-2 combines with J gene TRBJ2-7; D is undetermined. CDR3 length: 15 amino acids. The germline CDR1 and CDR2 sequences are SGHTA and FQGNSA. V lost 3 bases and J lost 3, with 15 bases in between.

The chain uses TRBV19 and TRBJ2-1; no clear D gene. Trimming removed 7 bases at V and 1 base at J, with 11 bases between. CDR3 size: 14 residues. From germline, CDR1 is LNHDA and CDR2 SQIVND (reference sequence). In DNA, the CDR3 is TGTGCCAGTACCTCTTGGGGATCCTACAATGAGCAGTTCTTC. Translating it yields CASTSWGSYNEQFF.